Below are 26 T cell receptor beta chains sequenced from a single sample in a study of blood T cell repertoires in COVID-19. Method: immunoSEQ multiplex PCR; TCRdb's copy keeps in-frame clones and lacks some. The sample has around 110,000 clones, roughly 86% seen once; the top ten hold 4.5%. Sequencing input: peripheral blood. Receptors were obtained from a man aged 35-49 years with acute or convalescent COVID-19.

This rearrangement joins TRBV14 to TRBJ2-2; D unresolved. The CDR3 loop spans 17 amino acids. V gave up 0 bases and J gave up 5 bases, with 16 bases separating them. Germline-derived CDR1 and CDR2 are SGHDN and FVKESK. Here the CDR3 reads CASSQEKASWRTGELFF. The CDR3 region has the DNA TGTGCCAGCAGCCAAGAAAAAGCAAGCTGGCGGACCGGGGAGCTGTTTTTT.

This chain joins TRBV30 and TRBJ2-5; D might be TRBD1 (5 bases). Germline V gives CDR1 GTSNPN, CDR2 SVGIG (reference sequence). Trimming took 2 bases from V and 1 from J, leaving 17 bases between them. CDR3 length: 16 amino acids. The CDR3 DNA is TGTGCCTGGAGTACGCTCAGGGCGCCCCTCCAAGAGACCCAGTACTTC. It specifies CAWSTLRAPLQETQYF.

The rearrangement links TRBV3-1 (or the pseudogene TRBV3-2) to TRBJ2-7; TRBD1 aligns across 11 bases. CDR1 is LGHDT and CDR2 is YNNKEL in the germline V gene (reference sequence). CDR3 length: 15 amino acids. V was clipped by 4 bases and J by 2 bases; unmatched bases: 4. The CDR3 loop reads CASSLPGQGAYEQYF. CDR3 sequence (DNA): TGTGCCAGCAGCCTTCCGGGACAGGGGGCCTACGAGCAGTACTTC.

The V call is TRBV11-1, the J call TRBJ1-5; D possibly corresponds to TRBD1 (5 bases). V lost 1 base and J 4 bases, leaving 11 bases between the germline ends. CDR1 and CDR2 (germline): SGHAT, FQDESV (reference sequence). CDR3 length equals 15 residues. In nucleotides, the CDR3 is TGTGCCAGCAGCTTAGGGTCGTCAGGGAATCAGCCCCAGCATTTT. It specifies CASSLGSSGNQPQHF.

CDR3 residues: CAWSVESGDGYTF. The CDR3 DNA sequence: TGTGCCTGGAGTGTAGAATCGGGGGATGGCTACACCTTC. V usage is TRBV30 and J usage is TRBJ1-2; D possibly corresponds to TRBD1 (5 bases). The germline V and J ends were trimmed by 0 bases and 6 bases, with 11 bases remaining between them. This CDR3 comprises 13 residues. CDR1 and CDR2 from the germline V gene are GTSNPN and SVGIG (reference sequence).

The chain joins TRBV4-1 to TRBJ2-7; 9 positions agree with TRBD1. Looked up from germline, CDR1 is MGHRA and CDR2 is YSYEKL. The V gene end was trimmed by 4 bases and the J gene end by 2 bases; junction bases not matched to a gene: 6. The CDR3 totals 15 residues. CDR3 in DNA: TGCGCCAGCAGCCCTACCGGGACAGGGACCTACGAGCAGTACTTC. Its protein product is CASSPTGTGTYEQYF.

This clone was counted between two and nine times. CDR3 nucleotide sequence: TGTGCCAGCAGCTTCGGGCAGGGGGCGGGGTATGGCTACACCTTC. This translates into CASSFGQGAGYGYTF. This chain joins TRBV13 and TRBJ1-2, with 8 bases lining up with TRBD1. The V segment lost 3 bases and the J segment 5 bases; nucleotides outside the gene matches: 8. The CDR3 contains 15 residues. Germline CDR1 is PRHDT and CDR2 is FYEKMQ (reference sequence).

The rearrangement links TRBV29-1 to TRBJ2-5; TRBD1 matches 7 bases. The CDR3 sequence is 13 residues long. With V trimmed by 6 bases and J by 8 bases, 12 bases remained unmatched. Germline loops: CDR1 SQVTM, CDR2 ANQGSEA. The CDR3 DNA reads as TGCAGCGTGTCCGGGACAGCCGACGGTACCCAGTACTTC. Translation: CSVSGTADGTQYF.

The CDR3 sequence: CASSQEGVTTIYF. CDR3 DNA sequence: TGTGCCAGCTCCCAAGAGGGGGTGACCACCATATATTTT. The chain combines TRBV7-4 with TRBJ1-3, with TRBD1 as a possible D gene (6 bases). CDR3 size: 13 residues. V lost 8 bases and J lost 9, with 17 bases in between. The V gene's germline CDR1 is SGHVT and CDR2 SQSDAQ.

The V and J genes are TRBV7-9 and TRBJ1-4; D might be TRBD1 (6 bases). The V gene's germline CDR1 is SEHNR and CDR2 FQNEAQ (reference sequence). V dropped 5 bases and J dropped 8 bases, with 12 bases sitting between them. This CDR3 is 13 amino acids long. The CDR3 DNA sequence: TGTGCCAGCAGCAAGGACAGTCTGGAAAAACTGTTTTTT. Translating gives CASSKDSLEKLFF.

The rearrangement uses TRBV7-9 and TRBJ2-1, with 7 bases fitting TRBD1. Germline lookup yields CDR1 SEHNR and CDR2 FQNEAQ (reference sequence). The CDR3 extends over 13 amino acids. J was trimmed by 4 bases and V by 6 bases; bases with no gene match: 3. CDR3 loop: CASRKTGYNEQFF. CDR3 coding DNA: TGTGCCAGCAGGAAGACAGGGTACAATGAGCAGTTCTTC.

The chain has TRBV5-1 and TRBJ1-2, with TRBD1 identical over 7 bases. Losses at the gene ends were 3 bases for V and 6 bases for J; bases not matched to a gene: 2. The CDR3 loop spans 12 amino acids. Germline V gives CDR1 SGHRS, CDR2 YFSETQ. CDR3 sequence: CASSSTGDGYTF. The DNA for the CDR3 is TGCGCCAGCAGCTCCACAGGGGATGGCTACACCTTC.

The chain has TRBV3-1 (or the pseudogene TRBV3-2) and TRBJ2-3, with TRBD2 as a possible D gene (6 bases). This CDR3 contains 13 residues. In germline, CDR1 is LGHDT, CDR2 YNNKEL (reference sequence). Trimming removed 4 bases from V and 3 bases from J, with 8 bases in between. The CDR3: CASSLGGTDTQYF. In DNA, the CDR3 is TGTGCCAGCAGCCTGGGGGGAACAGATACGCAGTATTTT.

The V call is TRBV12-3 or TRBV12-4, the J call TRBJ2-4, with D possibly matching TRBD1 (6 bases). The ends were cut back, 6 bases at V and 8 bases at J, with 14 bases in the middle. There are 13 residues in the CDR3. CDR3: CASSLGQMDIQYF. In DNA form, the CDR3 reads TGTGCCAGCAGCCTTGGACAGATGGACATTCAGTACTTC.

This clone has a single count. This chain joins TRBV19 and TRBJ1-2, with D hard to call. CDR3 size: 12 residues. Trimming took off 6 bases at V and 8 bases at J, with 13 bases between the two ends. Germline CDR1 LNHDA, CDR2 SQIVND (reference sequence). DNA of the CDR3: TGTGCCAGTAGAAGGCCCTCGGAGGGCTACACCTTC. Translation: CASRRPSEGYTF.

The V gene is TRBV30, the J gene TRBJ1-2; D unclear. The CDR3 is 14 amino acids. The V and J ends lost 2 bases and 4 bases respectively, with 14 bases between them. Germline CDR1 is GTSNPN and CDR2 is SVGIG (reference sequence). The CDR3 loop is CAWSPSGGGYGYTF. The DNA of the CDR3 is TGTGCCTGGAGTCCCTCGGGAGGAGGCTATGGCTACACCTTC. The complete variable domain, with remaining parts taken from reference TRBV30 and TRBJ1-2, reads SQTIHQWPATLVQPVGSPLSLECTVEGTSNPNLYWYRQAAGRGLQLLFYSVGIGQISSEVPQNLSASRPQDRQFILSSKKLLLSDSGFYLCAWSPSGGGYGYTFGSGTRLTVV.

The J gene is TRBJ1-2, the V gene TRBV30; D is unresolved. The V end lost 4 bases, the J end lost 0 bases, and 3 bases lay between the germline ends. The germline V gene encodes CDR1 GTSNPN and CDR2 SVGIG (reference sequence). The CDR3 sequence is 11 residues long. The CDR3 DNA is TGTGCCTGGACTCCTAACTATGGCTACACCTTC. This codes for CAWTPNYGYTF.

The V call is TRBV9, the J call TRBJ1-1; D is unclear. This CDR3 has 15 amino acids. V shed 3 bases and J shed 0 bases, with 12 bases lying between them. Germline values: CDR1 SGDLS, CDR2 YYNGEE. The CDR3 sequence: CASSAREILNTEAFF. As DNA, the CDR3 is TGTGCCAGCAGCGCCCGGGAGATTCTGAACACTGAAGCTTTCTTT.

V usage is TRBV2 and J usage is TRBJ2-3; no firm D call. This CDR3 has 12 residues. The V end lost 11 bases, the J end lost 4 bases, and 13 bases lay between the germline ends. Germline V gene lookup returns CDR1 SNHLY and CDR2 FYNNEI. Here the CDR3 DNA reads TGTGCCCTCGTTGGAGTTTCAGATACGCAGTATTTT. Translation: CALVGVSDTQYF. Full variable domain (rest looked up from reference TRBV2 and TRBJ2-3): EPEVTQTPSHQVTQMGQEVILRCVPISNHLYFYWYRQILGQKVEFLVSFYNNEISEKSEIFDDQFSVERPDGSNFTLKIRSTKLEDSAMYFCALVGVSDTQYFGPGTRLTVL.

Turning to this clone: The sample contains more than one DNA sequence encoding this CDR3. This chain connects TRBV19 to TRBJ2-1; 15 bases are a match to TRBD2. Germline-derived CDR1 and CDR2 are LNHDA and SQIVND (reference sequence). This CDR3 region has 17 residues. V lost 5 bases, J lost 4 bases, and 6 bases stayed unmatched. Here the CDR3 reads CASSSPGLAGGYNEQFF. CDR3 in DNA: TGTGCCAGTAGTTCCCCGGGACTAGCGGGGGGTTACAATGAGCAGTTCTTC.

The chain employs TRBV7-2 and TRBJ2-5; D is undetermined. V shed 1 base and J shed 5 bases, with 17 bases lying between them. Germline V gene data show CDR1 as SGHTA and CDR2 as FQGNSA. The CDR3 contains 16 residues. The CDR3 sequence is CASSLVGRPGQETQYF. The CDR3, as DNA: TGTGCCAGCAGCTTAGTAGGTCGGCCGGGTCAGGAGACCCAGTACTTC.

The chain links TRBV2 to TRBJ1-1; D is possibly TRBD1 (5 bases). V lost 6 bases and J lost 1, with 15 bases in between. This CDR3 spans 15 amino acids. Germline V CDR1 and CDR2: SNHLY, FYNNEI. As DNA, the CDR3 is TGTGCCAGCAGGCCGGGCAGGGTTAGGAACACTGAAGCTTTCTTT. This codes for CASRPGRVRNTEAFF.

CDR3 sequence reads: CASSRGGEGQYF. The DNA of the CDR3 is TGTGCCAGCAGCAGGGGGGGCGAGGGGCAGTACTTC. V usage is TRBV7-2 and J usage is TRBJ2-4; D is perhaps TRBD2 (7 bases). Germline assignment: CDR1 SGHTA and CDR2 FQGNSA. V lost 5 bases and J 13 bases, leaving 15 bases between the germline ends. This CDR3 contains 12 residues. Looking up the rest from reference TRBV7-2 and TRBJ2-4 gives the full variable domain: GAGVSQSPSNKVTEKGKDVELRCDPISGHTALYWYRQSLGQGLEFLIYFQGNSAPDKSGLPSDRFSAERTGGSVSTLTIQRTQQEDSAVYLCASSRGGEGQYFGAGTRLSVL.

V usage is TRBV4-1 and J usage is TRBJ2-2; 13 bases match TRBD2. The CDR3 loop spans 19 amino acids. Germline values: CDR1 MGHRA, CDR2 YSYEKL. With V trimmed by 0 bases and J by 3 bases, 7 bases remained unmatched. CDR3 loop: CASSQDEGLAGRDTGELFF. The CDR3 DNA is TGCGCCAGCAGCCAAGATGAGGGACTAGCGGGAAGAGACACCGGGGAGCTGTTTTTT.

This chain joins TRBV7-6 and TRBJ2-7; D might be TRBD1 (5 bases). Germline lookup yields CDR1 SGHVS and CDR2 FNYEAQ. Deletions cut 0 bases from V and 0 bases from J, with 15 bases between. The CDR3 length is 17 residues. The CDR3 DNA follows: TGTGCCAGCAGCTTAGCGGCTGGCGCAGGGCCCTCCTACGAGCAGTACTTC. Protein: CASSLAAGAGPSYEQYF.

The V and J genes are TRBV11-2 and TRBJ2-7; no reliable D call. V lost 1 base and J lost 5, with 12 bases in between. This CDR3 has 14 amino acids. Germline CDR1 is SGHAT and CDR2 is FQNNGV. The CDR3 spells CASSLARKMDEQYF. The CDR3 DNA is TGTGCCAGCAGCTTAGCGCGGAAGATGGACGAGCAGTACTTC.